This record covers a single TCR beta chain. This clonotype was detected only a few times. Its specific antigen is unknown. Base qualities were left out, and no much larger clone turns up one base away. The sample is drawn from a study of T cell repertoires in cytomegalovirus infection (dated 2019 in TCRdb). About the full investigation: Alongside well-studied HLA-B-restricted epitopes, the peptide stimulations were aimed at recently identified HLA-C-restricted CMV epitopes, whose presentation resists viral immunomodulation. Donor HLA type was relevant to the analysis, because carriage of CMV infection together with the matching HLA type was indicated by public TCR beta signatures.

CDR1 is given as SEHNR and CDR2 as FQNEAQ, both from the germline V gene (reference sequence). The CDR3 runs 16 residues from the cysteine to the phenylalanine. The only DNA kept is the CDR3, 48 bases in frame from the first base. Trimming at the junction amounts to 5 bases on V and 0 bases on J, and the germline ends lie 14 bases apart. The treatment or condition label, as the study defines it: in vitro stimulation with specific CMV peptide epitopes to enrich CMV-specific T cells. General study outcomes and caveats: In both this cohort and an independent cohort of approximately 350 donors, the cumulative frequency of public TCR beta family members distinguished carriers of CMV infection plus the relevant HLA type. The ex vivo response was dominated by HLA-C-restricted CMV-specific TCR beta clonotypes, which also provided the single most frequent clonotype in two of eight donors.

Sequencing was performed on an Illumina HiSeq 1500. Starting from the raw public reads, TCRdb applied fastp trimming at Q25, assembled clones with MiXCR and retained in-frame beta chains. For every CDR3 protein sequence, its rows merge into one entry that carries the most common genes and DNA. For this sample the table gives more than 250,000 distinct CDR3 sequences, of which around 25% were detected only once. In total, the top ten clones hold roughly 15% of the sample. The V gene is TRBV7-9 and the J gene is TRBJ2-1, with a weak D call of TRBD2 (5 bases match). The receptor was isolated from a human donor in good health (CMV status not recorded). Some clones in this sample may be carry-over from other donors' samples. This sample comprised cultured PBMCs, obtained from culture after CMV antigen stimulation. The DNA is as follows: TGTGCCAGCAGCAAGCAGCGGACTGGCTCCTACAATGAGCAGTTCTTC. Its protein reads: CASSKQRTGSYNEQFF.